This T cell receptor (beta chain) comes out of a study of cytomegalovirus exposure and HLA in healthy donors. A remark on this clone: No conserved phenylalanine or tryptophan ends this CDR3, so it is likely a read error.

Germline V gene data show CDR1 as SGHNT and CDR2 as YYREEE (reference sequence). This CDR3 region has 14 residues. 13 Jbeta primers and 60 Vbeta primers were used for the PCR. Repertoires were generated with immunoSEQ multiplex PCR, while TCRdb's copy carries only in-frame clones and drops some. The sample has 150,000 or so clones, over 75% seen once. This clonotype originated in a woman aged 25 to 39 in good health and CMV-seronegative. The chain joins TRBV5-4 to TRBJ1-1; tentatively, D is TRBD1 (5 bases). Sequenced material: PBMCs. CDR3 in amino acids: CAAAWGAGDTEAFL. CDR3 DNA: TGTGCGGCAGCTTGGGGAGCGGGGGACACTGAAGCTTTCCTT.